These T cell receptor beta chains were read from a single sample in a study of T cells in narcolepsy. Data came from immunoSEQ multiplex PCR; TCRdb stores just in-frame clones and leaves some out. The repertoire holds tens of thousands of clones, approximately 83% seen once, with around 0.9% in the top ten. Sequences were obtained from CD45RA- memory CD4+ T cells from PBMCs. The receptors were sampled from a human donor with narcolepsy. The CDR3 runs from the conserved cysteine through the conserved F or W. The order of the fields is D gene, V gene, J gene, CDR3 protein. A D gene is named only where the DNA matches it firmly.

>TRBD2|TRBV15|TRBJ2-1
CATSREIRTLRGNYNEQFF
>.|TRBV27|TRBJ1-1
CASSPGAVPAGEAFF
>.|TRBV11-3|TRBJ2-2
CASSLVWGGELFF
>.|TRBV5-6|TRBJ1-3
CASSFQSSGNTIYF
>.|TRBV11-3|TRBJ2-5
CASSAGSLMETQYF
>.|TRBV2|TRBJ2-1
CASSDSRLSYNEQFF
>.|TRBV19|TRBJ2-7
CASSIQNNREQYF
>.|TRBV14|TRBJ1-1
CASSQAGRGYDTEAFF
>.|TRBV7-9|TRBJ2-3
CASSLAQSTDTQYF
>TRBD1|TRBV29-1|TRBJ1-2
CSVDPQGGLWGYTF
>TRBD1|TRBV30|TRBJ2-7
CAWSKYGTGDPYEQYF
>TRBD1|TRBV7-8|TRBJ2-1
CASSPGGPNEQFF
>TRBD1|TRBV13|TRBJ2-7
CASSTGQGTYEQYF
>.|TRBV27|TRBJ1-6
CASSLGGVFVNSPLHF
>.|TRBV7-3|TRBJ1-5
CASSSPGLVGSNQPQHF
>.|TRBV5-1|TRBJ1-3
CASSRLGQATSGNTIYF
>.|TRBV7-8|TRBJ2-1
CASSLGGAGSGAQFF
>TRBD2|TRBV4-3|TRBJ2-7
CASSHAGTSGAGEQYF
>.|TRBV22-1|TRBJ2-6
CPGSNGGSEQSRANVLTF
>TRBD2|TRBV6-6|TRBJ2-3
CASSYAPSGGTDTQYF
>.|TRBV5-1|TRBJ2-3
CASSLELPGDTQYF
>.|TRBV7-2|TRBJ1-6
CASSSGDYNSPLHF
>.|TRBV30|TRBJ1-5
CAWSASSLGLSDQPQHF
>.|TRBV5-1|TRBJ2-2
CASSLSSDTGELFF
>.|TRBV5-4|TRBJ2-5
CASSSEGGVETQYF
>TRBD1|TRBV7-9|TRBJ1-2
CASSLGAAGQRSNYGYTF
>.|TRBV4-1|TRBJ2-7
CASSRLPEGLGYEQYF
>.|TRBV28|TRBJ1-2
CASSLGGAAGRYTF
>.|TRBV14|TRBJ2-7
CASSQDKGPSYEQYF
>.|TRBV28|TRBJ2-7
CASKAPTEQYF
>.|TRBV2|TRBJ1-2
CASSEGDYGYTF
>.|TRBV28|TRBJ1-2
CASEDLEDGYTF
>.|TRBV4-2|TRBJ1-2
CASSSITGTGGYTF
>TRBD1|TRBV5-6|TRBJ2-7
CASSSDRGVGEQYF
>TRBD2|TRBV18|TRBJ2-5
CASSPIAGGSQETQYF
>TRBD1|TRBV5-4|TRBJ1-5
CASSFGGGTGLNSNQPQHF
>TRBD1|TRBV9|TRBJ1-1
CASSGTGGVNTEAFF
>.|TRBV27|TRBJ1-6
CASSYTTYNSPLHF
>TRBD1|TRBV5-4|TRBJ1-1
CASSSTGAGLDTEAFF
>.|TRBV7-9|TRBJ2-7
CAVPGDGYEQYF
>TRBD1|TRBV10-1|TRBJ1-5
CATDNYGQGWQPQHF
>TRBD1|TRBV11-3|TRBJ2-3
CASSSIFGDSSTDTQYF
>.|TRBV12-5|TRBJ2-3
CASGLGGHRADTQYF
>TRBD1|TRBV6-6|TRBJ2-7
CASSGDRGFSYEQYF
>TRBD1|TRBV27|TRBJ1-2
CASSLNQGVGNGYTF
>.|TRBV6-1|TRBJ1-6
CASSDGNSPLHF
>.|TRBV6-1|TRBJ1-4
CASTAGSNEKLFF
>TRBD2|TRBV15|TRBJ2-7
CATSRGGGGQYEQYF
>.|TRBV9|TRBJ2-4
CASSVGAGLAKNIQYF